This is a list of T cell receptor beta chains from one sample in a study of blood T cell repertoires in COVID-19. The repertoire was sequenced with immunoSEQ multiplex PCR; TCRdb's copy has only in-frame clones and lacks some. The table includes around 260,000 clones, about 93% detected once. Sequencing used PBMCs or T cells enriched from blood (not recorded which). The receptors derive from a woman in her twenties or thirties who had recovered from COVID-19. The CDR3 runs from the conserved cysteine through the conserved F or W. Each record gives: clone size, V gene, D gene, J gene, CDR3 protein, CDR3 DNA. A D gene is named only where the DNA matches it firmly. Where a row states a size, it is once, few, many or the class of an expanded clone; other rows omit it.

clone_size: once
v_call: TRBV11-3
d_call: TRBD2
j_call: TRBJ2-2
cdr3_aa: CASSCTSGRAFDSTGELFF
cdr3_nt: TGTGCCAGCAGCTGTACTAGCGGGAGGGCCTTTGATTCCACCGGGGAGCTGTTTTTT

clone_size: NA
v_call: TRBV5-1
d_call: TRBD1
j_call: TRBJ1-1
cdr3_aa: CASTDFGQGARTEAFF
cdr3_nt: TGCGCCAGCACCGATTTTGGACAGGGGGCTCGGACTGAAGCTTTCTTT

clone_size: NA
v_call: TRBV7-2
d_call: TRBD1
j_call: TRBJ1-2
cdr3_aa: CASSLETGWLYGYTF
cdr3_nt: TGTGCCAGCAGCTTAGAGACAGGGTGGCTCTATGGCTACACCTTC

clone_size: NA
v_call: TRBV30
d_call: NA
j_call: TRBJ1-2
cdr3_aa: CAWSEGNYGYTF
cdr3_nt: TGTGCCTGGAGTGAGGGGAACTATGGCTACACCTTC

clone_size: NA
v_call: TRBV28
d_call: TRBD1
j_call: TRBJ2-6
cdr3_aa: CASSPQGTGANVLTF
cdr3_nt: TGTGCCAGCAGCCCACAGGGGACGGGGGCCAACGTCCTGACTTTC

clone_size: NA
v_call: TRBV5-4
d_call: TRBD1
j_call: TRBJ1-4
cdr3_aa: CASSLARDRATNEKLFF
cdr3_nt: TGTGCCAGCAGCTTGGCCCGGGACAGGGCCACTAATGAAAAACTGTTTTTT

clone_size: NA
v_call: TRBV4-3
d_call: NA
j_call: TRBJ2-2
cdr3_aa: CASSLWAANTGELFF
cdr3_nt: TGCGCCAGCAGTTTGTGGGCCGCGAACACCGGGGAGCTGTTTTTT

clone_size: NA
v_call: TRBV6-5
d_call: TRBD1
j_call: TRBJ1-4
cdr3_aa: CATNPGQGREKLFF
cdr3_nt: TGTGCTACTAATCCGGGACAGGGTCGGGAAAAACTGTTTTTT

clone_size: NA
v_call: TRBV28
d_call: TRBD1
j_call: TRBJ1-1
cdr3_aa: CASSLEQGIVEAFF
cdr3_nt: TGTGCCAGCAGTTTAGAACAGGGGATTGTGGAAGCTTTCTTT

clone_size: NA
v_call: TRBV6-5
d_call: TRBD2
j_call: TRBJ2-1
cdr3_aa: CASSYGLADEQFF
cdr3_nt: TGTGCCAGCAGTTACGGACTAGCCGATGAGCAGTTCTTC

clone_size: few
v_call: TRBV19
d_call: NA
j_call: TRBJ1-1
cdr3_aa: CASSRGLSNTEAFF
cdr3_nt: TGTGCCAGTAGTCGCGGGCTGAGTAACACTGAAGCTTTCTTT

clone_size: NA
v_call: TRBV28
d_call: NA
j_call: TRBJ1-1
cdr3_aa: CASSPVAREAFF
cdr3_nt: TGTGCCAGCAGCCCAGTGGCCCGTGAAGCTTTCTTT

clone_size: NA
v_call: TRBV19
d_call: TRBD1
j_call: TRBJ1-5
cdr3_aa: CASRRDIQGAQPQHF
cdr3_nt: TGTGCCAGTAGAAGGGACATTCAGGGGGCGCAGCCCCAGCATTTT

clone_size: NA
v_call: TRBV19
d_call: TRBD2
j_call: TRBJ2-7
cdr3_aa: CATSPLAGVVYEQYF
cdr3_nt: TGTGCCACCTCCCCTCTAGCGGGAGTGGTATACGAGCAGTACTTC

clone_size: NA
v_call: TRBV6-5
d_call: TRBD2
j_call: TRBJ2-1
cdr3_aa: CASSSGRAYNEQFF
cdr3_nt: TGTGCCAGCTCTAGCGGGAGGGCCTACAATGAGCAGTTCTTC

clone_size: NA
v_call: TRBV6-5
d_call: TRBD1
j_call: TRBJ1-1
cdr3_aa: CASSLYRGTEAFF
cdr3_nt: TGTGCCAGCAGCCTATACAGGGGCACTGAAGCTTTCTTT

clone_size: once
v_call: TRBV28
d_call: TRBD1
j_call: TRBJ2-3
cdr3_aa: CASRTGTGWADTQYF
cdr3_nt: TGTGCCAGCAGAACCGGGACAGGGTGGGCAGATACGCAGTATTTT

clone_size: NA
v_call: TRBV28
d_call: TRBD1
j_call: TRBJ2-1
cdr3_aa: CASRGTGTDEQFF
cdr3_nt: TGTGCCAGCAGGGGGACAGGGACGGATGAGCAGTTCTTC

clone_size: NA
v_call: TRBV7-9
d_call: NA
j_call: TRBJ1-5
cdr3_aa: CASSLWGEGNQPQHF
cdr3_nt: TGTGCCAGCAGCTTATGGGGAGAGGGCAATCAGCCCCAGCATTTT

clone_size: NA
v_call: TRBV6-5
d_call: NA
j_call: TRBJ1-4
cdr3_aa: CASNGGLSEKLFF
cdr3_nt: TGTGCCAGCAACGGGGGACTCTCTGAAAAACTGTTTTTT

clone_size: once
v_call: TRBV6-5
d_call: NA
j_call: TRBJ1-2
cdr3_aa: CASSQQENYGYTF
cdr3_nt: TGTGCCAGCAGCCAACAGGAAAACTATGGCTACACCTTC

clone_size: few
v_call: TRBV2
d_call: TRBD1
j_call: TRBJ1-1
cdr3_aa: CASTPGDRGATEAFF
cdr3_nt: TGTGCCAGCACCCCTGGGGACAGGGGCGCCACTGAAGCTTTCTTT

clone_size: once
v_call: TRBV28
d_call: NA
j_call: TRBJ2-2
cdr3_aa: CASSPTGVEGELFF
cdr3_nt: TGTGCCAGCAGTCCTACAGGTGTGGAGGGGGAGCTGTTTTTT

clone_size: NA
v_call: TRBV6-5
d_call: NA
j_call: TRBJ2-7
cdr3_aa: CASSWLDSPYEQYF
cdr3_nt: TGTGCCAGCAGTTGGTTGGACAGCCCCTACGAGCAGTACTTC

clone_size: NA
v_call: TRBV12-3/TRBV12-4
d_call: NA
j_call: TRBJ2-3
cdr3_aa: CASSLPRRDTQYF
cdr3_nt: TGTGCCAGCAGTTTGCCCAGAAGAGATACGCAGTATTTT

clone_size: NA
v_call: TRBV29-1
d_call: NA
j_call: TRBJ1-2
cdr3_aa: CSVGSDGYTF
cdr3_nt: TGCAGCGTGGGCTCGGATGGCTACACCTTC

clone_size: NA
v_call: TRBV18
d_call: NA
j_call: TRBJ2-1
cdr3_aa: CASSPVATEQFF
cdr3_nt: TGTGCCAGCTCACCCGTAGCGACAGAGCAGTTCTTC

clone_size: NA
v_call: TRBV4-3
d_call: NA
j_call: TRBJ1-6
cdr3_aa: CASSQDRGIHSPLHF
cdr3_nt: TGCGCCAGCAGCCAAGATAGGGGGATTCATTCACCCCTCCACTTT

clone_size: NA
v_call: TRBV2
d_call: NA
j_call: TRBJ2-6
cdr3_aa: CASGRGSGANVLTF
cdr3_nt: TGTGCCAGCGGTCGGGGATCCGGGGCCAACGTCCTGACTTTC

clone_size: NA
v_call: TRBV19
d_call: TRBD2
j_call: TRBJ2-1
cdr3_aa: CASLTSGSSYNEQFF
cdr3_nt: TGTGCCAGTCTTACTAGCGGGAGCTCCTACAATGAGCAGTTCTTC

clone_size: NA
v_call: TRBV3-1/TRBV3-2
d_call: TRBD1
j_call: TRBJ1-3
cdr3_aa: CASSTRTGSGNTIYF
cdr3_nt: TGTGCCAGCAGCACCAGGACAGGGAGTGGAAACACCATATATTTT

clone_size: NA
v_call: TRBV10-3
d_call: TRBD2
j_call: TRBJ2-7
cdr3_aa: CAISETGTTSYEQYF
cdr3_nt: TGTGCCATCAGTGAGACCGGGACTACGTCCTACGAGCAGTACTTC

clone_size: NA
v_call: TRBV27
d_call: TRBD2
j_call: TRBJ2-7
cdr3_aa: CASRQTSGRIGYEQYF
cdr3_nt: TGTGCCAGCAGGCAAACTAGCGGGAGGATAGGCTACGAGCAGTACTTC

clone_size: NA
v_call: TRBV2
d_call: NA
j_call: TRBJ2-1
cdr3_aa: CASSGTSSYNEQFF
cdr3_nt: TGTGCCAGCAGTGGGACTTCCTCCTACAATGAGCAGTTCTTC

clone_size: NA
v_call: TRBV28
d_call: TRBD1
j_call: TRBJ2-3
cdr3_aa: CASSLGTGADTQYF
cdr3_nt: TGTGCCAGCAGTTTAGGGACAGGGGCAGATACGCAGTATTTT

clone_size: NA
v_call: TRBV6-5
d_call: NA
j_call: TRBJ2-7
cdr3_aa: CASSYARDNYEQYF
cdr3_nt: TGTGCCAGCAGTTACGCCCGGGACAATTACGAGCAGTACTTC

clone_size: once
v_call: TRBV19
d_call: NA
j_call: TRBJ2-1
cdr3_aa: CASSQEVGLRNEQFF
cdr3_nt: TGTGCCAGTAGTCAAGAGGTAGGATTAAGGAATGAGCAGTTCTTC

clone_size: NA
v_call: TRBV19
d_call: TRBD2
j_call: TRBJ2-7
cdr3_aa: CASSIGTSGHHEQYF
cdr3_nt: TGTGCCAGTAGTATAGGGACTAGCGGGCACCACGAGCAGTACTTC

clone_size: NA
v_call: TRBV18
d_call: NA
j_call: TRBJ2-7
cdr3_aa: CASSPQGNPAGEQYF
cdr3_nt: TGTGCCAGCTCACCCCAGGGTAATCCGGCCGGGGAGCAGTACTTC

clone_size: NA
v_call: TRBV5-6
d_call: NA
j_call: TRBJ2-7
cdr3_aa: CASSLGYEQYF
cdr3_nt: TGTGCCAGCAGTCTAGGTTACGAGCAGTACTTC

clone_size: NA
v_call: TRBV7-3
d_call: NA
j_call: TRBJ1-5
cdr3_aa: CASSLTVEQPQHF
cdr3_nt: TGTGCCAGCAGCTTAACGGTAGAACAGCCCCAGCATTTT

clone_size: NA
v_call: TRBV28
d_call: TRBD1
j_call: TRBJ1-5
cdr3_aa: CASSSQRDSQPYSNQPQHF
cdr3_nt: TGTGCCAGCAGTTCGCAACGGGACAGCCAACCGTATAGCAATCAGCCCCAGCATTTT

clone_size: NA
v_call: TRBV14
d_call: TRBD1
j_call: TRBJ2-7
cdr3_aa: CASSRMGQGYEQYF
cdr3_nt: TGTGCCAGCAGCCGAATGGGACAGGGCTACGAGCAGTACTTC